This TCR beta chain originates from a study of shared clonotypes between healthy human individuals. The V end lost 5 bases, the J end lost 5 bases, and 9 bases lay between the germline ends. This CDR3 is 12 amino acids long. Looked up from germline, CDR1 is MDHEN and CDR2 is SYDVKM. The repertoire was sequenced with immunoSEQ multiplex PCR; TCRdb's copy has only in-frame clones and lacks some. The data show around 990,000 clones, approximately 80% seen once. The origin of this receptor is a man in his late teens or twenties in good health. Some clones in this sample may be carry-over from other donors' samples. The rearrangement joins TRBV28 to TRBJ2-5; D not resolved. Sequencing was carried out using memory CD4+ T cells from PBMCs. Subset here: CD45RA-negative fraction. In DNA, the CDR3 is TGTGCCAGCAGTCTCGCATACGAGACCCAGTACTTC. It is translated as CASSLAYETQYF.